This T cell receptor (beta chain) was profiled in a study of spatial heterogeneity in lung cancer. Every individual TCR cDNA molecule carried its own unique molecular identifier, which allowed correction of PCR and sequencing errors. MiXCR was run by TCRdb on the 5' RACE reads, yielding one entry per CDR3 protein. The profile shows about 45,000 distinct CDR3 sequences, about an eighth of them singletons. In its sample, this clonotype was seen a few times. The time point was: sample taken at primary tumor resection. The sequenced material consisted of unsorted whole RNA from tumor, nontumor lung or frozen PBMC. There were 70 to 80 donors, all of them untreated patients with early-stage non-small cell lung cancer. The length of the CDR3 is 11 residues. The V end lost 6 bases, the J end lost 7 bases, and 10 bases lay between the germline ends. Germline CDR1 DFQATT, CDR2 SNEGSKA (reference sequence).

The sequencing here drew on PBMCs, taken at surgery. This TCR was sampled from a female donor with early-stage non-small cell lung cancer. The J gene is TRBJ2-1, the V gene TRBV20-1; D gene ambiguous. CDR3 in amino acids: CSARPANEQFF. The CDR3 DNA is TGCAGTGCGAGACCAGCAAATGAGCAGTTCTTC.